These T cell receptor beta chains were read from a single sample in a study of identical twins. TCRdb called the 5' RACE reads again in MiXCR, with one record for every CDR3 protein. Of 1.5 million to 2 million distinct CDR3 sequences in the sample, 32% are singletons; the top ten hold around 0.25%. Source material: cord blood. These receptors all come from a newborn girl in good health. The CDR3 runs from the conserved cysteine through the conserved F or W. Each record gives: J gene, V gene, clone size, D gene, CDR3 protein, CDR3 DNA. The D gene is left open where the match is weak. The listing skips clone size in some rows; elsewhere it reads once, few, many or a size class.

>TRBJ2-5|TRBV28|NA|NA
CASSVYRTREQYF
TGTGCCAGCAGTGTGTACAGGACCCGGGAGCAGTACTTC
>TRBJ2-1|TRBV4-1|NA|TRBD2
CASSQGALAAFYEQFF
TGCGCCAGCAGCCAAGGGGCTCTAGCGGCCTTCTACGAGCAGTTCTTC
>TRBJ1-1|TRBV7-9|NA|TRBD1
CASSPKFGQAPEAFF
TGTGCCAGCAGCCCCAAATTCGGACAGGCCCCTGAAGCTTTCTTT
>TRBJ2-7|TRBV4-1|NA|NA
CASNQDSSYEQYF
TGCGCCAGCAACCAAGACAGCTCCTACGAGCAGTACTTC
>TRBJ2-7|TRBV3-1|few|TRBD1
CASSPTGQTLFSYEQYF
TGTGCCAGCAGCCCCACGGGACAGACCCTTTTCTCCTACGAGCAGTACTTC
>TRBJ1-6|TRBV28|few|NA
CASSLPTTGSSYNSPLHF
TGTGCCAGCAGTTTACCAACCACAGGGAGCTCCTATAATTCACCCCTCCACTTT
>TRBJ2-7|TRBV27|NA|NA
CASSLSSLLAFPSYNEQYF
TGTGCCAGCAGTTTAAGTAGCCTCCTAGCGTTCCCATCTTACAATGAGCAGTACTTC
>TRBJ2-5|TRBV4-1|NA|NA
CASSRDWDFQETQYF
TGCGCCAGCAGCCGAGATTGGGACTTTCAAGAGACCCAGTACTTC
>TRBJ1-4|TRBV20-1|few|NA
CSAFGSTNEKLFF
TGCAGTGCCTTCGGATCAACTAATGAAAAACTGTTTTTT
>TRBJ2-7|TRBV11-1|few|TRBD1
CASSPGPPNRGRYEQYF
TGTGCCAGCAGCCCTGGGCCTCCGAACAGGGGTCGCTACGAGCAGTACTTC
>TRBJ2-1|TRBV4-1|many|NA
CASSRLRNEQFF
TGCGCCAGCAGCAGACTCCGCAATGAGCAGTTCTTC
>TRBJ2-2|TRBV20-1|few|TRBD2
CSARDASSGRANTGELFF
TGCAGTGCTAGAGATGCGTCTAGCGGGAGGGCGAACACCGGGGAGCTGTTTTTT
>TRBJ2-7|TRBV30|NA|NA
CAWKTGLADSYEQYF
TGTGCCTGGAAAACAGGGCTAGCGGATTCCTACGAGCAGTACTTC
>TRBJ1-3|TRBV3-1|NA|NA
CASSPWTEGNTIYF
TGTGCCAGCAGCCCCTGGACAGAGGGAAACACCATATATTTT
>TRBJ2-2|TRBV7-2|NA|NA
CASSLVSLLTNTGELFF
TGTGCCAGCAGCTTAGTATCCCTTCTGACCAACACCGGGGAGCTGTTTTTT
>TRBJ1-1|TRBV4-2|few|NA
CASSQPLRVGNTEAFF
TGTGCCAGCAGCCAACCGCTCAGGGTGGGGAACACTGAAGCTTTCTTT
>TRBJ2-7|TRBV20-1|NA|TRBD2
CSAAPLAVSYEQYF
TGCAGTGCTGCCCCACTAGCGGTCTCCTACGAGCAGTACTTC
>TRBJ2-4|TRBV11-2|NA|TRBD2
CASSPPTSGPKNIQYF
TGTGCCAGCAGCCCCCCGACTAGCGGGCCCAAAAACATTCAGTACTTC
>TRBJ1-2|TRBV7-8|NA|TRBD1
CASSFRTGEDSYTF
TGTGCCAGCAGCTTCAGGACAGGGGAGGATAGCTACACCTTC
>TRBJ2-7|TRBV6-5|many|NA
CASFGAGNYEQYF
TGTGCCAGCTTCGGGGCAGGGAACTACGAGCAGTACTTC